The 17 T cell receptor beta chains listed next were all sequenced from one sample in a study of blood T cell repertoires in COVID-19. Method: immunoSEQ multiplex PCR; TCRdb's copy keeps in-frame clones and lacks some. The table includes roughly 76,000 clones, around 88% detected once. Sample: peripheral blood. The receptors derive from a man aged 65-85 years with active or convalescent COVID-19.

The chain links TRBV15 to TRBJ2-6; D is unclear. Germline CDR1 reads LNHNV; CDR2 reads YYDKDF (reference sequence). Between the trimmed V and J ends, which lost 3 bases and 2 bases, there was a span of 5 bases. CDR3 size: 14 residues. The CDR3 DNA reads TGTGCCACCAGCAGGGCAGCTGGGGCCAACGTCCTGACTTTC. Translating gives CATSRAAGANVLTF.

This clone was detected once. V usage is TRBV7-2 and J usage is TRBJ2-2; 11 bases match TRBD2. V dropped 2 bases and J dropped 6; count of bases not matched to a gene: 2. CDR1 is SGHTA, CDR2 FQGNSA, per germline. The CDR3 has 15 amino acids. The CDR3, as DNA: TGTGCCAGCAGCTTACGACTAGCGGGGCCCGGGGAGCTGTTTTTT. It is translated as CASSLRLAGPGELFF.

This chain joins TRBV28 and TRBJ1-2; D ambiguous. The CDR3 is 12 amino acids. In germline, CDR1 is MDHEN, CDR2 SYDVKM. Trimming left V 1 base short and J 5 bases short, with 5 bases between. The CDR3 sequence: CASSLYQYGYTF. The CDR3 coding sequence is TGTGCCAGCAGTTTATACCAGTATGGCTACACCTTC.

With respect to this clone: An end of the junction differs from the germline gene, which may be a read error. The chain links TRBV27 to TRBJ1-1; no clear D. The CDR3 is 15 amino acids. Looked up from germline, CDR1 is MNHEY and CDR2 is SMNVEV (reference sequence). The CDR3 nucleotides read TGTGCCAGCAGTGGACGGACGGCCGGGAACGCTGAAGCTTTCTTT. Translation gives CASSGRTAGNAEAFF.

This clone was seen once. The V call is TRBV27, the J call TRBJ1-1, with a tentative D call TRBD1 (6 bases). This CDR3 has 14 residues. V was cut by 6 bases and J by 1 base, with 12 bases left in between. Germline CDR1 and CDR2: MNHEY and SMNVEV (reference sequence). The CDR3 loop is CASRRGWENTEAFF. As DNA, the CDR3 is TGTGCCAGCAGAAGGGGGTGGGAGAACACTGAAGCTTTCTTT.

The chain employs TRBV18 and TRBJ1-2; D is perhaps TRBD1 (6 bases). V was trimmed by 2 bases and J by 0 bases, leaving 10 bases between them. This CDR3 is 15 amino acids long. Looked up from germline, CDR1 is KGHSH and CDR2 is LQKENI. This CDR3 reads CASSPGQPTNYGYTF. CDR3 sequence (DNA): TGTGCCAGCTCACCAGGACAGCCGACTAACTATGGCTACACCTTC.

The chain carries TRBV4-3 and TRBJ1-3; D remains ambiguous. The CDR3 loop spans 15 amino acids. The V gene's germline CDR1 is LGHNA and CDR2 YSLEER. The V end was cut by 0 bases, the J end by 0 bases, with 6 bases between. The CDR3 DNA sequence: TGCGCCAGCAGCCAAGATCCTTCCTCTGGAAACACCATATATTTT. This translates into CASSQDPSSGNTIYF.

This chain uses TRBV10-3 with TRBJ1-1, with D perhaps matching TRBD1 (6 bases). From germline, CDR1 is ENHRY and CDR2 SYGVKD. V lost 4 bases, J lost 1 base, and 13 bases lay in between. The CDR3 totals 15 residues. The chain's CDR3 is CAISGQGNGNTEAFF. CDR3 nucleotide sequence: TGTGCCATCAGTGGGCAGGGGAACGGGAACACTGAAGCTTTCTTT.

CDR3 DNA: TGTGCCAGCAAAATCGACAGGGGCAATCAGCCCCAGCATTTT. Translating gives CASKIDRGNQPQHF. The chain employs TRBV7-9 and TRBJ1-5; 7 bases are a match to TRBD1. J gave up 2 bases and V 7 bases, and 5 bases lay outside the gene matches. The germline CDR1 and CDR2 sequences are SEHNR and FQNEAQ (reference sequence). The CDR3 extends over 14 amino acids.

The V call is TRBV6-6, the J call TRBJ2-7; 7 bases fit TRBD1. Germline CDR1 MNHNY, CDR2 SVGAGI (reference sequence). The length of the CDR3 is 13 residues. The V segment lost 7 bases and the J segment 5 bases; nucleotides outside the gene matches: 8. The CDR3 bases are TGTGCCAGCAAGACAGGGTCCCCTGACGAGCAGTACTTC. This translates into CASKTGSPDEQYF.

This clone was detected only once. The V gene is TRBV7-2, the J gene TRBJ1-2; 9 nucleotides agree with TRBD1. Germline V gives CDR1 SGHTA, CDR2 FQGNSA. Trimming removed 5 bases from V and 7 bases from J; junction bases left unmatched: 8. The CDR3 consists of 14 residues. CDR3 amino acids: CASSLAGTGFGYTF. The CDR3 coding sequence is TGTGCCAGCAGCCTCGCGGGGACAGGGTTTGGCTACACCTTC.

J is TRBJ1-6 and V is TRBV2; 8 nucleotides line up with TRBD1. Germline values: CDR1 SNHLY, CDR2 FYNNEI. This CDR3 comprises 13 residues. V lost 7 bases and J lost 10; bases outside the gene matches: 6. CDR3: CASMGQAGSPLHF. The CDR3 coding sequence is TGTGCCAGCATGGGACAGGCTGGATCACCCCTCCACTTT. Variable domain in full (rest from reference TRBV2 and TRBJ1-6): EPEVTQTPSHQVTQMGQEVILRCVPISNHLYFYWYRQILGQKVEFLVSFYNNEISEKSEIFDDQFSVERPDGSNFTLKIRSTKLEDSAMYFCASMGQAGSPLHFGNGTRLTVT.

The chain uses TRBV11-2 and TRBJ2-7; D uncertain. Germline-derived CDR1 and CDR2 are SGHAT and FQNNGV. The CDR3 extends over 13 amino acids. Trimming removed 5 bases at V and 2 bases at J, with 10 bases between. The CDR3 is CASSLNTAYEQYF. CDR3 nucleotides: TGTGCCAGCAGCCTAAATACCGCCTACGAGCAGTACTTC.

This clone has only one observation. The rearrangement links TRBV6-5 to TRBJ2-7; D is unclear. Trimming pared 7 bases from V and 3 bases from J, leaving 7 bases between. The CDR3 consists of 11 residues. Germline V gene lookup returns CDR1 MNHEY and CDR2 SVGAGI. The DNA for the CDR3 is TGTGCCAGCATCCAACTCTACGAGCAGTACTTC. The encoded protein is CASIQLYEQYF.

The J gene is TRBJ1-5, the V gene TRBV19; possibly TRBD1 for D (6 bases). Germline V gene lookup returns CDR1 LNHDA and CDR2 SQIVND (reference sequence). Trimming took off 9 bases at V and 2 bases at J, with 11 bases between the two ends. The CDR3 spans 13 residues. CDR3: CASTGWGNQPQHF. CDR3 nucleotides: TGTGCCAGCACAGGGTGGGGCAATCAGCCCCAGCATTTT.

The chain employs TRBV28 and TRBJ1-1; maybe TRBD1 (5 bases). The CDR3 totals 14 residues. Germline-derived CDR1 and CDR2 are MDHEN and SYDVKM. The V gene lost 8 bases and the J gene lost 2 bases, with 15 bases spanning the gap. The CDR3 sequence: CASGRRGENTEAFF. CDR3 nucleotides: TGTGCCAGCGGAAGAAGGGGTGAAAACACTGAAGCTTTCTTT. Full variable domain (rest looked up from reference TRBV28 and TRBJ1-1): DVKVTQSSRYLVKRTGEKVFLECVQDMDHENMFWYRQDPGLGLRLIYFSYDVKMKEKGDIPEGYSVSREKKERFSLILESASTNQTSMYLCASGRRGENTEAFFGQGTRLTVV.

The rearrangement uses TRBV18 and TRBJ1-1, with 8 positions matching TRBD1. The CDR3 is 18 amino acids. Looked up from germline, CDR1 is KGHSH and CDR2 is LQKENI. V was clipped by 3 bases and J by 4 bases; unmatched bases: 16. The CDR3 coding sequence is TGTGCCAGCTCACCGCAAACCCCTTGGCAGGGGGCGTCCACTGAAGCTTTCTTT. Translation gives CASSPQTPWQGASTEAFF.